Listed here is a single T cell receptor beta chain. This record comes from a study of patients and donors after allogeneic stem cell transplantation. One entry per CDR3 protein results from TCRdb running MiXCR on the RT-PCR reads. The sample has around 29,000 distinct CDR3 sequences; 37% are singletons. Unmatched junction bases numbered 9, after V lost 0 bases and J lost 7 bases. The CDR3 spans 17 residues. Germline V gene data show CDR1 as LNHDA and CDR2 as SQIVND (reference sequence). The rearrangement links TRBV19 to TRBJ2-7; 13 bases align to TRBD2. The sequenced material came from blood, either unsorted or a sorted T cell fraction (not recorded which). The clonotype was recovered from a human donor who was either an allogeneic HSCT recipient or a stem cell or donor lymphocyte infusion donor (not recorded which). It is not recorded whose cells these are; they may come from a transplant donor. Here the CDR3 reads CASSIDRWTSGSREQYF. The CDR3 DNA reads TGTGCCAGTAGTATAGATCGTTGGACTAGCGGGAGTCGGGAGCAGTACTTC.